The T cell receptor (beta chain) under discussion was sequenced for a study of OX40 agonist ivuxolimab in advanced cancers. Overall study results and limits: At doses 0.1 to 3.0 mg/kg, CD4+ and CD8+ clones expanded. Averaging showed that CD8+ T cells had more expanded clones than CD4+ did.

Regarding this clone: As yet, its antigen is unknown.

Produced via immunoSEQ multiplex PCR; TCRdb's table is partial and in-frame only. The table records about 36,000 clones, about nine tenths of them present only once. V lost 4 bases, J lost 3 bases, and 9 bases stayed unmatched. CDR1 is SGHDN and CDR2 is FVKESK in the germline V gene. The CDR3 length is 15 residues. Exclusion of a patient followed from autoimmune disease history or systemic immunosuppression. The clonotype was recovered from an adult with an advanced solid tumor such as melanoma, head and neck, liver or kidney cancer. The gene calls are TRBV14 and TRBJ2-7; 7 bases agree with TRBD1. Specimen: CD4+ or CD8+ T cells sorted from blood, collected in a trial of the OX40 agonist ivuxolimab. DNA for the CDR3: TGTGCCAGCAGCCGACAGGGAACCCTACTCTACGAGCAGTACTTC. This gives the protein CASSRQGTLLYEQYF.